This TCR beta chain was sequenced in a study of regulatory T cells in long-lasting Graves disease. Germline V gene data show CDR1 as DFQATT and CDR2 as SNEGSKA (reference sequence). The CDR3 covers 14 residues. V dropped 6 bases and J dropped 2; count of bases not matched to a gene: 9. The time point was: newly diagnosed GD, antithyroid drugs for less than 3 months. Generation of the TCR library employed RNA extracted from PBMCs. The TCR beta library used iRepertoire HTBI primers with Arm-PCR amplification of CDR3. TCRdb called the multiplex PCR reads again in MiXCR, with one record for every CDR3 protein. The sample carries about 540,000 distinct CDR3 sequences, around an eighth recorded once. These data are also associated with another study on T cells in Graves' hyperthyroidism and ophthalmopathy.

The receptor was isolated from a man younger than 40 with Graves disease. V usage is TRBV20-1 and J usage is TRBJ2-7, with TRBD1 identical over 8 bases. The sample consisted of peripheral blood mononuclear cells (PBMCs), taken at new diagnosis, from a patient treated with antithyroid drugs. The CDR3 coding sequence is TGCAGTGCCTTCACCGGACAGGGACCCTACGAGCAGTACTTC. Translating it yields CSAFTGQGPYEQYF.